The rows below give T cell receptor beta chains drawn from one sample of a study of OX40 agonist ivuxolimab in advanced cancers. Sequenced by immunoSEQ multiplex PCR; TCRdb stores in-frame clones only, minus some. The sample lists 30,000 to 45,000 clones, about 85% occurring once. Sample: CD4+ or CD8+ T cells sorted from blood, taken in a trial of the OX40 agonist ivuxolimab. These receptors all come from an adult with an advanced solid tumor such as melanoma, head and neck, liver or kidney cancer. The CDR3 runs from the conserved cysteine through the conserved F or W. The D gene is left open where the match is weak. Not every row has a clone size; where given, it reads once, few, many or a size class.

CDR3 DNA	CDR3 protein	V gene	clone size	J gene	D gene
TGTGCCACCAAGAGCGGTTCCTACAATGAGCAGTTCTTC	CATKSGSYNEQFF	TRBV19	NA	TRBJ2-1	NA
TGTGCCAGTACCCGGGGGGGACAGGGGTGGCGGGAGGGCTACAATGAGCAGTTCTTC	CASTRGGQGWREGYNEQFF	TRBV19	few	TRBJ2-1	NA
TGTGCCAGCATCGGTCGGCAGGGGACCGGGGAGCTGTTTTTT	CASIGRQGTGELFF	TRBV28	NA	TRBJ2-2	NA
TGTGCCAGCAGCTTAGTAGGGCGAAACATTCAGTACTTC	CASSLVGRNIQYF	TRBV7-8	NA	TRBJ2-4	NA
TGTGCCAGTAGTATTGGACGGCCGCAAAGGCCCCAGCATTTT	CASSIGRPQRPQHF	TRBV19	NA	TRBJ1-5	NA
TGCAGCGTTCGTAGGGATTTCCATGGCTACACCTTC	CSVRRDFHGYTF	TRBV29-1	NA	TRBJ1-2	NA
TGTGCCAGCAGCCTAGGACAGAGTAGCAATCAGCCCCAGCATTTT	CASSLGQSSNQPQHF	TRBV6-5	NA	TRBJ1-5	NA
TGTGCCAGCAGTTCTGTCGGTTACGAGCAGTACTTC	CASSSVGYEQYF	TRBV28	NA	TRBJ2-7	NA
TGTGCCAGCAGCCGAGGCAGTTTGGGTTTTGGCGAGCAGTACTTC	CASSRGSLGFGEQYF	TRBV14	NA	TRBJ2-7	NA
TGTGCCAGCAGTCAACTGGACACTGAAGCTTTCTTT	CASSQLDTEAFF	TRBV28	few	TRBJ1-1	NA
TGTGCCAGCAGTTTATCATTCTCCACAGATACGCAGTATTTT	CASSLSFSTDTQYF	TRBV27	NA	TRBJ2-3	NA
TGCAGCGTTGCTGACACCGGGGAGCTGTTTTTT	CSVADTGELFF	TRBV29-1	NA	TRBJ2-2	NA
TGTGCCAGCACGACGACTGGGGGGGGGACGAATACGCAGTATTTT	CASTTTGGGTNTQYF	TRBV7-2	NA	TRBJ2-3	TRBD2
TGTGCCAGCAGTGACCCCAGCGGGGGGAGTAGTACGCAGTATTTT	CASSDPSGGSSTQYF	TRBV6-4	NA	TRBJ2-3	TRBD2
TGTGCCAGCAGCCAAAGAGAGGGAGGCAATCAGCCCCAGCATTTT	CASSQREGGNQPQHF	TRBV4-2	NA	TRBJ1-5	NA
TGTGCCAGTAGGAGGGACAGTCTTAATCAGCCCCAGCATTTT	CASRRDSLNQPQHF	TRBV19	NA	TRBJ1-5	TRBD1
TGTGCCAGCAGTTACTCGAACAGGAGGAACACTGAAGCTTTCTTT	CASSYSNRRNTEAFF	TRBV6-5	NA	TRBJ1-1	NA
TGTGCCAGCCAAGGGGGCGCAGGGGAAAAACTGTTTTTT	CASQGGAGEKLFF	TRBV2	NA	TRBJ1-4	TRBD1
TGTGCCAGCTCTCAGACAGGGACCAGCAATCAGCCCCAGCATTTT	CASSQTGTSNQPQHF	TRBV6-1	NA	TRBJ1-5	TRBD1
TGCGCCAGCAGCTTGGTTCCCCAGGGAGCGCAGTATTTT	CASSLVPQGAQYF	TRBV5-1	NA	TRBJ2-3	NA
TGTGCCTGGAGTGTAAGAGAGAGACAGTATTTT	CAWSVRERQYF	TRBV30	NA	TRBJ2-3	NA
TGTGCCTGGGGGATTCCCTACGAGCAGTACTTC	CAWGIPYEQYF	TRBV30	NA	TRBJ2-7	NA
TGTGCCAGCAGCTTAGGTTTCTTTCACTACAAAGAAAAGTACGAGCAGTACTTC	CASSLGFFHYKEKYEQYF	TRBV7-3	few	TRBJ2-7	NA
TGTGCCAGCTCACCACGACAAGGGGGTAACACTGAAGCTTTCTTT	CASSPRQGGNTEAFF	TRBV18	NA	TRBJ1-1	NA
TGTGCCAGCTCAACGAGGTTGAAAGGTCACCGACCTAACTATGGCTACACCTTC	CASSTRLKGHRPNYGYTF	TRBV18	NA	TRBJ1-2	NA
TGTGCCAGCAGCTTTCGGTGGACAGATACGCAGTATTTT	CASSFRWTDTQYF	TRBV11-2	NA	TRBJ2-3	NA
TGTGCCAGCTGCCCGGGACAAGTCTATTACGAGCAGTACTTC	CASCPGQVYYEQYF	TRBV28	NA	TRBJ2-7	NA
TGTGCCAGCAGCTCCCAGAACTATGGCTACACCTTC	CASSSQNYGYTF	TRBV11-2	once	TRBJ1-2	NA
TGCGCCAGCAGCCGCCTAGCGGTTGTGTATTTT	CASSRLAVVYF	TRBV5-1	once	TRBJ2-3	TRBD2
TGTGCCAGCATCCCCGAGCTCCCTCGACACGAGCAGTACTTC	CASIPELPRHEQYF	TRBV5-5	once	TRBJ2-7	NA
TGTGCCAGCAGTGATAAGGCAGATAGCACAGATACGCAGTATTTT	CASSDKADSTDTQYF	TRBV6-4	NA	TRBJ2-3	NA
TGTGCCAGCAGCTCAAGGACTAGCGGATACACAGATACGCAGTATTTT	CASSSRTSGYTDTQYF	TRBV7-2	NA	TRBJ2-3	TRBD2
TGTGCCAGCAGCCTCCGGGACTCCTCCGCCGGGGAGCTGTTTTTT	CASSLRDSSAGELFF	TRBV6-6	NA	TRBJ2-2	NA
TGTGCCAGCAGCTTGTCGGGCGTTAAAGAGCCCCAGCATTTT	CASSLSGVKEPQHF	TRBV5-6	few	TRBJ1-5	NA
TGTGCCAGCCGGAGTAGGCGGAACACAGATACGCAGTATTTT	CASRSRRNTDTQYF	TRBV7-9	once	TRBJ2-3	NA
TGTGCCAGCAGTGAGGGACTAGCGGGAGAAGAGACCCAGTACTTC	CASSEGLAGEETQYF	TRBV2	NA	TRBJ2-5	TRBD2
TGTGCCAGCAGCTTGGGGCCATTAGGCTCTGGAAACACCATATATTTT	CASSLGPLGSGNTIYF	TRBV5-5	NA	TRBJ1-3	NA
TGTGCCAGCAGTCCCGACAGGGGGTCCACCTACGAGCAGTACTTC	CASSPDRGSTYEQYF	TRBV6-5	once	TRBJ2-7	TRBD1
TGTGCCAGTAGTATCCGGGACAGGTTGGCCGGGGAGCTGTTTTTT	CASSIRDRLAGELFF	TRBV19	NA	TRBJ2-2	TRBD1
TGTGCCAGCAGCTTGGCCGCCACTGAAGCTTTCTTT	CASSLAATEAFF	TRBV5-6	NA	TRBJ1-1	NA
TGTGCCAGCAGCCGATCCCATAACTATGGCTACACCTTC	CASSRSHNYGYTF	TRBV11-2	NA	TRBJ1-2	NA
TGTGCCAGCAGCCGCTGGCCCAGCGGGAGGCACATGGAGACCCAGTACTTC	CASSRWPSGRHMETQYF	TRBV28	once	TRBJ2-5	TRBD2
TGTGCCAGCTCACCAGAGGGTGCGTATGAGCAGTTCTTC	CASSPEGAYEQFF	TRBV18	NA	TRBJ2-1	NA
TGCGCCAGCAGCCAGACCCGGGACAGGGGAAAGTTCACTGAAGCTTTCTTT	CASSQTRDRGKFTEAFF	TRBV4-1	NA	TRBJ1-1	TRBD1
TGTGCCAGCAGTCCCACCGGGACAGGCACCTACGAGCAGTACTTC	CASSPTGTGTYEQYF	TRBV6-6	NA	TRBJ2-7	TRBD1
TGTGCCACCAGCAGAGACGCGACGGGCTCGGGGGCTTTCTTT	CATSRDATGSGAFF	TRBV15	NA	TRBJ1-1	NA
TGTGCCAGCAGATTACAGGGGGTGGCCGGGGAGCTGTTTTTT	CASRLQGVAGELFF	TRBV11-2	NA	TRBJ2-2	TRBD1
TGTGCCAGCAGCAAAGGACGCAACTCGGGGGATACGCAGTATTTT	CASSKGRNSGDTQYF	TRBV7-3	NA	TRBJ2-3	NA
TGTGCCAGCTCACCATTGGGGGATCAGCCCCAGCATTTT	CASSPLGDQPQHF	TRBV18	once	TRBJ1-5	NA
TGTGCCAGCAGCCCTCCCGCAGGGGAGACCCAGTACTTC	CASSPPAGETQYF	TRBV9	NA	TRBJ2-5	NA
TGTGCCAGCAGAATAGCGGGGCCAGATACGCAGTATTTT	CASRIAGPDTQYF	TRBV6-5	NA	TRBJ2-3	TRBD2
TGTGCCAGCAGCCCGTCGATGAGGCACGCGGATACGCAGTATTTT	CASSPSMRHADTQYF	TRBV7-6	NA	TRBJ2-3	NA
TGTGCCAGCAGCTTAGAGGCAGGCGGCCCCTTACCCCTCCACTTT	CASSLEAGGPLPLHF	TRBV11-2	NA	TRBJ1-6	NA
TGTGCCAGCAGCCAAGGGGGTCTCAGCACAGATACGCAGTATTTT	CASSQGGLSTDTQYF	TRBV9	NA	TRBJ2-3	NA
TGCGCCAGCAGCCAAGGAATCCGGACAGGGGAAATTGGCTACACCTTC	CASSQGIRTGEIGYTF	TRBV4-1	NA	TRBJ1-2	TRBD1
TGTGCCAGCAGCCCCGACGAGGTCCAACGGGGGAAACTGTTTTTT	CASSPDEVQRGKLFF	TRBV7-9	NA	TRBJ1-4	NA